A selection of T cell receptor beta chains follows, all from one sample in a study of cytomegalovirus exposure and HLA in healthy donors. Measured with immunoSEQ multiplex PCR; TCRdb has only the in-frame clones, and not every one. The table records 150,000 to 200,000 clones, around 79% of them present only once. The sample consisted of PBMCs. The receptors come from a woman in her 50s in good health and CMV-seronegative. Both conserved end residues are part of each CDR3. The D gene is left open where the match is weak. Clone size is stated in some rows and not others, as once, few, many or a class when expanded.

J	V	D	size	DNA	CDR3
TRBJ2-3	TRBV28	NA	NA	TGTGCCAGCAGTTTTGGAGGATTCACAGATACGCAGTATTTT	CASSFGGFTDTQYF
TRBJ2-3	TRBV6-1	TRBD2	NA	TGTGCCAGCAGTATCCGGGGGGGCCCAGATACGCAGTATTTT	CASSIRGGPDTQYF
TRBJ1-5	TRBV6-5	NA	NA	TGTGCCAGTCGGAGGGACGGGGGCAATCAGCCCCAGCATTTT	CASRRDGGNQPQHF
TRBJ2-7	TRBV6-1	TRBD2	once	TGTGCCAGCAGTGAAGCATCCAGCGGGAGAGGGAACGAGCAGTACTTC	CASSEASSGRGNEQYF
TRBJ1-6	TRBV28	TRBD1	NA	TGTGCCAGCAGTTATACGACAGGGCCCTACAGCTCCTATAATTCACCCCTCCACTTT	CASSYTTGPYSSYNSPLHF
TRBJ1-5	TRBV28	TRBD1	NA	TGTGCCAGCAGCCTAACCACAGGGGGGATAATTAGCAATCAGCCCCAGCATTTT	CASSLTTGGIISNQPQHF
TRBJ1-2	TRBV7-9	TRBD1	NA	TGTGCCACCTTGGACAGGGGGTATGGCTACACCTTC	CATLDRGYGYTF
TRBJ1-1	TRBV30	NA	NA	TGTGCCGGGATGGTTGGGACAGAAGCTTTCTTT	CAGMVGTEAFF
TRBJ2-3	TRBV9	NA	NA	TGTGCCAGCAGTCCGCAGGGCGGAGATACGCAGTATTTT	CASSPQGGDTQYF
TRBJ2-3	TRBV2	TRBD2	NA	TGTGCCAGCAGTCACCGACTAGCAGCCCTCACAGATACGCAGTATTTT	CASSHRLAALTDTQYF
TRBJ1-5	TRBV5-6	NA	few	TGTGCCAGCAGCTCTCTGTATAGCAATCAGCCCCAGCATTTT	CASSSLYSNQPQHF
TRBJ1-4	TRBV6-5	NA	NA	TGTGCCAGCAGTTACCACAGCGGAACTAATGAAAAACTGTTTTTT	CASSYHSGTNEKLFF
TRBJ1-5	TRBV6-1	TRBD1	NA	TGTGCCAGCATGTTTTGGCAGGGGGCAATTCAGCCCCAGCATTTT	CASMFWQGAIQPQHF
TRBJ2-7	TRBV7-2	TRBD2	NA	TGTGCCAGCAGCGAGGGACTAGCGGGCCCGAGGGAGCAGTACTTC	CASSEGLAGPREQYF
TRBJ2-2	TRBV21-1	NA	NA	TGTGCCAGCAGCAAAACGGACAGGTATGAGGTATGCGGGGAGCTGTTTTTT	CASSKTDRYEVCGELFF
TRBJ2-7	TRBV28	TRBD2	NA	TGTGCCAGCAGGGCTGGGGGGGGGAACGAGCAGTACTTC	CASRAGGGNEQYF
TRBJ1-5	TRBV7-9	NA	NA	TGTGCCAGCAGCACTGGAACAGGGACGTTTCAGCCCCAGCATTTT	CASSTGTGTFQPQHF
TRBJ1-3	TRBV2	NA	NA	TGTGCCAGCAGTGACAGCTCTGGAAACACCATATATTTT	CASSDSSGNTIYF